This T cell receptor beta chain derives from a study of blood T cell repertoires in COVID-19. About the study: T cells, B-cell-depleted T cells, or PBMCs supplied cDNA or gDNA.

The sample holds one count of this clone. Between the trimmed V and J ends, which lost 8 bases and 5 bases, there was a span of 18 bases. The CDR3 loop spans 14 amino acids. Germline V gene data show CDR1 as PRHDT and CDR2 as FYEKMQ (reference sequence). Clones were sequenced by immunoSEQ multiplex PCR, and TCRdb holds only the in-frame ones, with some missing. There are 55,000 to 90,000 clones in the sample; more than 65% occur only once, and roughly 0.83% lies in the top ten. The TCR originated in a woman in her seventies with acute or convalescent COVID-19. The sample consisted of peripheral blood. This rearrangement joins TRBV13 to TRBJ2-5; perhaps TRBD1 as D (6 bases). CDR3 sequence reads: CASSQQGPGETQYF. DNA for the CDR3: TGTGCCAGCTCCCAACAGGGACCGGGGGAGACCCAGTACTTC.